This T cell receptor beta chain derives from a study of T cells in localized non-small cell lung cancer. Clones were sequenced by immunoSEQ multiplex PCR, and TCRdb holds only the in-frame ones, with some missing. The sample includes 55,000 to 75,000 clones, 86% of them seen just once. The CDR3 length is 16 residues. Germline CDR1 SNHLY, CDR2 FYNNEI. Trimming removed 6 bases at V and 0 bases at J, with 14 bases between. Study-wide results and caveats: Peak T cell clonality was found in uninvolved adjacent lung, exceeding tumor.

Details on this clone: Its matching antigen is unknown.

Material: peripheral blood, obtained before any cancer treatment. This chain joins TRBV2 and TRBJ1-4, with D unresolved. The receptor was isolated from a male donor at least 60 years old with stage III squamous cell lung carcinoma. In DNA form, the CDR3 reads TGTGCCAGCAGCGGCGAGCAGCTTGCAACTAATGAAAAACTGTTTTTT. Translation gives CASSGEQLATNEKLFF.